This TCR beta chain was observed in a study of blood T cell repertoires in COVID-19. About the study: Both acute and convalescent COVID-19 samples were obtained from the United States, Italy and Spain. T cells, B-cell-depleted T cells, or PBMCs provided the cDNA or gDNA that served as material.

In the original workflow: Reference gene primer amplification gave nucleated cell count estimates. The data were produced by immunoSEQ multiplex PCR, yet TCRdb's version contains in-frame clones alone and is incomplete. The V and J calls and clone size were taken over from that table, and D and trimming were inferred from the DNA. The table includes under 250,000 clones, 70% to 80% detected once. Recruited during active infection, patients (from Seattle) were subsequently followed longitudinally. Looked up from germline, CDR1 is LNHNV and CDR2 is YYDKDF (reference sequence). V was shortened by 0 bases and J by 0 bases, with 6 bases between the two germline ends. The CDR3 is 16 amino acids.

This clonotype was obtained from a woman aged 40 to 49 with COVID-19, enrolled during active disease. The chain joins TRBV15 to TRBJ1-6; the D is unclear. The sample consisted of peripheral blood. CDR3 loop: CATSRDRSSYNSPLHF. The CDR3 coding sequence is TGTGCCACCAGCAGAGATCGCAGCTCCTATAATTCACCCCTCCACTTT. Full variable domain (remainder filled in from reference TRBV15 and TRBJ1-6): DAMVIQNPRYQVTQFGKPVTLSCSQTLNHNVMYWYQQKSSQAPKLLFHYYDKDFNNEADTPDNFQSRRPNTSFCFLDIRSPGLGDTAMYLCATSRDRSSYNSPLHFGNGTRLTVT.